This entry lists 11 T cell receptor beta chains sequenced from one sample in a study of blood T cell repertoires in COVID-19 (dated by TCRdb to 2019 to 2021). The library was generated by the immunoSEQ multiplex PCR assay. TCRdb took over this immuneACCESS table, retaining in-frame rearrangements with V and J assigned. Such tables are incomplete; in checked studies, under half of the missing clones stem from an unresolved V gene, and the remainder is unexplained. The sample includes about 68,000 clones, with roughly 89% observed a single time. In total, the top ten clones hold around 8.7% of the sample. The specimen sequenced was peripheral blood. Every receptor here comes from a man aged 45-65 years with active COVID-19.

V and J are TRBV4-1 and TRBJ1-5, with unresolved D. The germline V and J ends were trimmed by 1 base and 1 base, with 8 bases remaining between them. Germline V gene lookup returns CDR1 MGHRA and CDR2 YSYEKL. The CDR3 spans 15 residues. The CDR3 sequence: CASSQVVRSNQPQHF. CDR3 DNA: TGCGCCAGCAGCCAAGTGGTCAGAAGCAATCAGCCCCAGCATTTT.

The V gene is TRBV5-1, the J gene TRBJ2-5, with 9 bases that match TRBD2. CDR3 length: 15 residues. The junction had 5 bases not matched to a gene; V was cut back by 4 bases and J by 1 base. Per germline, CDR1 SGHRS and CDR2 YFSETQ. CDR3 DNA sequence: TGCGCCAGCAGCGGATCGACTAGCGGCCAAGAGACCCAGTACTTC. It codes for CASSGSTSGQETQYF.

The count of this clone is one. This rearrangement joins TRBV4-2 to TRBJ1-2, with D unresolved. This CDR3 region has 16 residues. V was trimmed by 1 base and J by 7 bases, leaving 19 bases between them. Germline assignment: CDR1 LGHNA and CDR2 YNFKEQ. The DNA of the CDR3 is TGTGCCAGCAGCCAAGCTAGTCGGGATTTAGGATCTGGCTACACCTTC. Encoded protein: CASSQASRDLGSGYTF.

CDR3 sequence reads: CATGGTSVGDNEQFF. The CDR3 DNA reads TGTGCCACCGGGGGGACTAGCGTAGGGGACAATGAGCAGTTCTTC. V gene TRBV6-5 combines with J gene TRBJ2-1; 10 bases match TRBD2. Losses at the gene ends were 10 bases for V and 5 bases for J; bases not matched to a gene: 11. This CDR3 spans 15 amino acids. CDR1 and CDR2 (germline): MNHEY, SVGAGI.

The J gene is TRBJ2-1, the V gene TRBV6-1; TRBD1 is a possible D gene (6 bases). Germline loops: CDR1 MNHNS, CDR2 SASEGT. This CDR3 comprises 17 residues. The V end lost 2 bases, the J end lost 0 bases, and 14 bases lay between the germline ends. The CDR3 sequence is CASSERWGQSSYNEQFF. Written as DNA, the CDR3 is TGTGCCAGCAGTGAACGTTGGGGGCAGAGCTCCTACAATGAGCAGTTCTTC.

This clone was observed a few times. This chain connects TRBV9 to TRBJ2-2, with a tentative D call TRBD2 (5 bases). V was pared by 3 bases and J by 8 bases, with 17 bases between. Germline-derived CDR1 and CDR2 are SGDLS and YYNGEE. The CDR3 is 15 amino acids. The CDR3 coding sequence is TGTGCCAGCAGCGAATCACTGGCGGGTCCTGGGGAGCTGTTTTTT. Translating gives CASSESLAGPGELFF.

The J gene is TRBJ2-1, the V gene TRBV29-1; 9 bases map to TRBD2. The germline V gene has CDR1 SQVTM and CDR2 ANQGSEA. Trimming at V came to 2 bases and at J to 8 bases, leaving 10 bases not matched to a gene. The CDR3 is 15 residues long. This CDR3 reads CSVEPPGLAVYEQFF. CDR3 bases: TGCAGCGTTGAACCCCCGGGACTAGCCGTATATGAGCAGTTCTTC.

The V call is TRBV4-3, the J call TRBJ1-2; the D gene is possibly TRBD1 (6 bases). This CDR3 spans 13 amino acids. From germline, CDR1 is LGHNA and CDR2 YSLEER. V lost 0 bases and J lost 8, with 10 bases in between. The CDR3, as DNA: TGCGCCAGCAGCCAAGATGCGGGGGCCGGCTACACCTTC. It translates to CASSQDAGAGYTF.

CDR3 DNA sequence: TGTGCCAGCGGCGGTCGGACCTACGAGCAGTACTTC. Encoded protein: CASGGRTYEQYF. The chain carries TRBV7-3 and TRBJ2-7; D is unclear. The CDR3 loop spans 12 amino acids. CDR1 is SGHTA, CDR2 FQGTGA, per germline. V was shortened by 8 bases and J by 2 bases, with 10 bases between the two germline ends. The full variable domain, rest sourced from reference TRBV7-3 and TRBJ2-7, is GAGVSQTPSNKVTEKGKYVELRCDPISGHTALYWYRQSLGQGPEFLIYFQGTGAADDSGLPNDRFFAVRPEGSVSTLKIQRTERGDSAVYLCASGGRTYEQYFGPGTRLTVT.

The chain couples TRBV9 to TRBJ2-1; D remains ambiguous. Trimming left V 0 bases short and J 2 bases short, with 9 bases between. The CDR3 is made up of 15 amino acids. CDR1 is SGDLS, CDR2 YYNGEE, per germline. CDR3 residues: CASSVERWAYNEQFF. For the CDR3, the DNA is TGTGCCAGCAGCGTAGAGCGCTGGGCCTACAATGAGCAGTTCTTC. The entire variable domain, with the rest obtained from reference TRBV9 and TRBJ2-1, is as follows: DSGVTQTPKHLITATGQRVTLRCSPRSGDLSVYWYQQSLDQGLQFLIQYYNGEERAKGNILERFSAQQFPDLHSELNLSSLELGDSALYFCASSVERWAYNEQFFGPGTRLTVL.

This chain connects TRBV18 to TRBJ1-2, with 8 positions matching TRBD1. J lost 0 bases, V lost 3 bases, and 3 bases had no gene match. Germline V CDR1 and CDR2: KGHSH, LQKENI. The CDR3 is 15 amino acids. In DNA form, the CDR3 reads TGTGCCAGCTCACCGGGACAGGCTACTAACTATGGCTACACCTTC. Translating gives CASSPGQATNYGYTF.